This T cell receptor beta chain was documented in a study of radiotherapy plus CTLA-4 blockade in lung cancer. For the study at large: Objective responses emerged in around a sixth of patients, and over 30% attained disease control. General study findings and limits: Clones derived from tumor TCRs expanded in blood after radiotherapy plus ipilimumab.

With ipilimumab providing CTLA-4 blockade, focal radiation was administered to patients who had chemo-refractory metastatic non-small-cell lung cancer. The assay was immunoSEQ multiplex PCR, and TCRdb's table has in-frame clones only and misses some. This table has approximately 65,000 clones, about 72% appearing once. The CDR3 is made up of 14 amino acids. The V and J ends lost 6 bases and 3 bases respectively, with 12 bases between them. The germline V gene encodes CDR1 ENHRY and CDR2 SYGVKD. With regard to this clone: The antigen remains undetermined.

This receptor was identified in a human donor with non-small cell lung cancer who had a complete response to radiotherapy plus ipilimumab. Sequenced material: peripheral blood, taken from a patient treated with radiotherapy plus ipilimumab. This chain uses TRBV10-3 with TRBJ1-5, with D unclear. CDR3 nucleotide sequence: TGTGCCATCAGCGGTGGACGGGTCAATCAGCCCCAGCATTTT. Protein: CAISGGRVNQPQHF.